Listed below are T cell receptor beta chains from one sample, sequenced in a study of blood T cell repertoires in COVID-19. The assay was immunoSEQ multiplex PCR, and TCRdb's table has in-frame clones only and misses some. The table includes roughly 130,000 clones, roughly 83% detected once. The sequencing input was peripheral blood. These receptors all stem from a woman in her 30s who had recovered from COVID-19. Both conserved end residues are part of each CDR3. Each record gives: J gene, V gene, clone size, CDR3 protein. Not all rows give a size; the values are once, few, many and, for expanded clones, a class.

j_gene: TRBJ2-7
v_gene: TRBV7-2
abundance: -
CDR3aa: CASQTSVYEQYF

j_gene: TRBJ1-1
v_gene: TRBV5-1
abundance: few
CDR3aa: CASTMGRVNTEAFF

j_gene: TRBJ2-2
v_gene: TRBV19
abundance: few
CDR3aa: CASSPRLAGPTGELFF

j_gene: TRBJ1-3
v_gene: TRBV7-2
abundance: -
CDR3aa: CASSLVASGNTIYF

j_gene: TRBJ1-2
v_gene: TRBV5-6
abundance: -
CDR3aa: CASSTDPGQDYGYTF

j_gene: TRBJ1-1
v_gene: TRBV2
abundance: -
CDR3aa: CASSDGVNTEAFF

j_gene: TRBJ2-5
v_gene: TRBV29-1
abundance: -
CDR3aa: CSVEGTAGQETQYF

j_gene: TRBJ2-1
v_gene: TRBV6-1
abundance: -
CDR3aa: CASSVPSGRAPLSYNEQFF

j_gene: TRBJ1-1
v_gene: TRBV5-4
abundance: -
CDR3aa: CASSLDMNTEAFF

j_gene: TRBJ2-7
v_gene: TRBV11-2
abundance: -
CDR3aa: CASRAPASGNYEQYF

j_gene: TRBJ1-3
v_gene: TRBV29-1
abundance: -
CDR3aa: CSVYRQNTIYF

j_gene: TRBJ2-2
v_gene: TRBV5-6
abundance: -
CDR3aa: CASITGTTGELFF

j_gene: TRBJ2-5
v_gene: TRBV11-2
abundance: -
CDR3aa: CASSLTASGIQETQYF

j_gene: TRBJ2-2
v_gene: TRBV15
abundance: -
CDR3aa: CATSRDLRAGTGELFF

j_gene: TRBJ1-6
v_gene: TRBV2
abundance: -
CDR3aa: CASSYSSPLHF

j_gene: TRBJ2-3
v_gene: TRBV24-1
abundance: -
CDR3aa: CATSDFRAGETDTQYF

j_gene: TRBJ2-1
v_gene: TRBV5-1
abundance: once
CDR3aa: CASSLSSGVTYNEQFF

j_gene: TRBJ1-1
v_gene: TRBV11-2
abundance: -
CDR3aa: CASTLDSFNTEAFF

j_gene: TRBJ1-2
v_gene: TRBV9
abundance: -
CDR3aa: CASSRDKGSNYGYTF

j_gene: TRBJ1-5
v_gene: TRBV12-5
abundance: few
CDR3aa: CASGRDSSNQPQHF

j_gene: TRBJ2-7
v_gene: TRBV28
abundance: -
CDR3aa: CASKGTGLPYEQYF

j_gene: TRBJ1-4
v_gene: TRBV9
abundance: few
CDR3aa: CASSVGVRSEKLFF

j_gene: TRBJ1-1
v_gene: TRBV19
abundance: once
CDR3aa: CASSRGGAIHAEAFF

j_gene: TRBJ1-5
v_gene: TRBV6-6
abundance: medium-sized
CDR3aa: CASSKGQGYQPQHF

j_gene: TRBJ2-7
v_gene: TRBV5-4
abundance: -
CDR3aa: CASSSASGTGTYEQYF

j_gene: TRBJ2-3
v_gene: TRBV4-1
abundance: -
CDR3aa: CASSQDPVVTQYF

j_gene: TRBJ2-1
v_gene: TRBV7-2
abundance: -
CDR3aa: CASSGGHSRSEQFF

j_gene: TRBJ2-2
v_gene: TRBV5-1
abundance: once
CDR3aa: CASREGQYTGELFF

j_gene: TRBJ2-2
v_gene: TRBV24-1
abundance: -
CDR3aa: CATSDRGAQNTGELFF

j_gene: TRBJ1-2
v_gene: TRBV6-5
abundance: once
CDR3aa: CASSPGGAYGYTF

j_gene: TRBJ1-5
v_gene: TRBV4-1
abundance: -
CDR3aa: CASSQGPDSNQPQHF

j_gene: TRBJ2-3
v_gene: TRBV19
abundance: -
CDR3aa: CASSDSSTDTQYF

j_gene: TRBJ1-6
v_gene: TRBV7-9
abundance: -
CDR3aa: CASSLGDSWNSPLHF

j_gene: TRBJ1-6
v_gene: TRBV6-5
abundance: -
CDR3aa: CASTLRQGVNSPLHF

j_gene: TRBJ2-1
v_gene: TRBV10-3
abundance: -
CDR3aa: CAISPGTGLNEQFF

j_gene: TRBJ1-1
v_gene: TRBV6-5
abundance: -
CDR3aa: CASSYSWGAEAFF

j_gene: TRBJ1-6
v_gene: TRBV7-3
abundance: -
CDR3aa: CASSLSAANNSPLHF

j_gene: TRBJ1-5
v_gene: TRBV29-1
abundance: -
CDR3aa: CSVAHRGQGAWQPQHF

j_gene: TRBJ1-4
v_gene: TRBV6-5
abundance: -
CDR3aa: CASSLQGGHEKLFF

j_gene: TRBJ1-6
v_gene: TRBV14
abundance: -
CDR3aa: CASSQSGSYNSPLHF

j_gene: TRBJ2-7
v_gene: TRBV29-1
abundance: -
CDR3aa: CSVRTGSSYEQYF

j_gene: TRBJ2-1
v_gene: TRBV6-5
abundance: -
CDR3aa: CASSPGTGNYNEQFF

j_gene: TRBJ2-2
v_gene: TRBV29-1
abundance: -
CDR3aa: CSVVPGSGELFF

j_gene: TRBJ2-1
v_gene: TRBV5-1
abundance: -
CDR3aa: CASSLVGGEQFF

j_gene: TRBJ1-1
v_gene: TRBV29-1
abundance: -
CDR3aa: CSVTAGGHTEAFF

j_gene: TRBJ1-4
v_gene: TRBV25-1
abundance: few
CDR3aa: CASSEGTATNEKLFF

j_gene: TRBJ1-2
v_gene: TRBV5-4
abundance: -
CDR3aa: CASSLGFTANYGYTF

j_gene: TRBJ2-5
v_gene: TRBV4-1
abundance: -
CDR3aa: CASSILAGGLETQYF

j_gene: TRBJ2-1
v_gene: TRBV19
abundance: -
CDR3aa: CASSIDPTSGGTYNEQFF

j_gene: TRBJ2-5
v_gene: TRBV15
abundance: -
CDR3aa: CATSRDGETQYF

j_gene: TRBJ1-1
v_gene: TRBV3-1/TRBV3-2
abundance: -
CDR3aa: CASSLGQTITEAFF

j_gene: TRBJ2-3
v_gene: TRBV4-1
abundance: -
CDR3aa: CASSQDLWSRGTSVDTQYF

j_gene: TRBJ1-3
v_gene: TRBV5-1
abundance: -
CDR3aa: CASSLAAGGGNTIYF

j_gene: TRBJ2-7
v_gene: TRBV10-1
abundance: once
CDR3aa: CASTGDEQYF

j_gene: TRBJ1-1
v_gene: TRBV6-5
abundance: few
CDR3aa: CASSQMNTEAFF

j_gene: TRBJ2-7
v_gene: TRBV12-5
abundance: few
CDR3aa: CASGLVGGSAEQYF

j_gene: TRBJ1-1
v_gene: TRBV27
abundance: -
CDR3aa: CASKSGNTEAFF

j_gene: TRBJ2-3
v_gene: TRBV3-1/TRBV3-2
abundance: -
CDR3aa: CASGGISTDTQYF

j_gene: TRBJ2-1
v_gene: TRBV6-4
abundance: few
CDR3aa: CASSLAGGNEQFF

j_gene: TRBJ2-7
v_gene: TRBV5-1
abundance: -
CDR3aa: CASSLGFTGGEQYF